This T cell receptor beta chain was obtained from a study of blood T cells in healthy people across ages. Germline CDR1 reads LGHDT; CDR2 reads YNNKEL (reference sequence). This CDR3 region has 13 residues. Alongside a J-beta primer mix, a sample-barcoded 5' primer served in a second PCR lasting 7 to 11 cycles. TCRdb re-derived calls from the 5' RACE reads in MiXCR, one entry per CDR3 protein. The table has about a million distinct CDR3 sequences, 40% to 60% seen once. The sequence was collected from a young man in good health. The sample comprised blood. This rearrangement joins TRBV3-1 to TRBJ2-1; D remains ambiguous. TRBJ2-7 explains the end of the DNA better; the J call may be wrong. CDR3 DNA sequence: TGTGCCAGCAGCCAAGACGCGAAATCTGAGCAGTACTTC. Translation gives CASSQDAKSEQYF.